This entry features one T cell receptor beta chain sequence. This entry comes from a study of blood T cell repertoires in COVID-19. About the study: T cells, B-cell-depleted T cells, or PBMCs supplied cDNA or gDNA.

Only in-frame clones appear in the TCRdb table, and some are missing; sequencing was by immunoSEQ multiplex PCR. The data contain about 150,000 clones, around 85% of them singletons. The sample was peripheral blood. This clonotype originated in a woman at least 80 years old with COVID-19, enrolled during active disease.

DNA for the CDR3: TGTGCCAGCAGCGAGGTTTCTCAAGAGACCCAGTACTTC. Its translation: CASSEVSQETQYF. The V call is TRBV11-2, the J call TRBJ2-5; no clear D. CDR1 is SGHAT, CDR2 FQNNGV, per germline. The CDR3 covers 13 residues. The V end lost 5 bases, the J end lost 2 bases, and 9 bases lay between the germline ends.